Below, 2 T cell receptor beta chains from the same sample are listed, as sequenced in a study of cytomegalovirus exposure and HLA in healthy donors. Researchers ran the PCR with 60 Vbeta and 13 Jbeta primers. The method was immunoSEQ multiplex PCR; TCRdb's version includes in-frame clones alone and lacks a portion of them. This sample has tens of thousands of clones, with 70% to 80% found just once. The sample taken for sequencing was PBMCs. The receptors were gathered from a man aged 50 to 59 in good health and CMV-seronegative.

The V call is TRBV28, the J call TRBJ1-1, with D possibly TRBD1 on 6 matching bases. CDR1 is MDHEN, CDR2 SYDVKM, per germline. The CDR3 length is 15 residues. Deletions cut 3 bases from V and 5 bases from J, with 16 bases between. Here the CDR3 DNA reads TGTGCCAGCAGTTTCATGCAGGGGTCGAGGACTGAAGCTTTCTTT. This sequence encodes CASSFMQGSRTEAFF.

The chain uses TRBV6-1 and TRBJ2-7, with TRBD2 identical over 7 bases. Germline V CDR1 and CDR2: MNHNS, SASEGT. With 7 bases clipped from V and 1 base from J, the junction kept 10 bases outside the gene matches. The CDR3 totals 15 residues. CDR3 bases: TGTGCCAGCACCACCTCATGGGGGGGTTCCTACGAGCAGTACTTC. Translated: CASTTSWGGSYEQYF.